The T cell receptor beta chain under discussion was sequenced for a study of blood T cell repertoires in COVID-19. Background on the study: Sites in the United States, Italy and Spain provided acute and convalescent COVID-19 samples.

All enrollees were about 18 to 95 years old and from 20 to 25 US areas. Clinical histories supplied by participants themselves formed the basis of cohort assignment. Before being deemed recovered, Cohort 3 donors had two negative PCRs, clearance, or symptom resolution. Per the germline V gene, CDR1 is SGHAT and CDR2 is FQNNGV. V lost 2 bases and J lost 5, with 15 bases in between. The CDR3 is made up of 16 amino acids. Using immunoSEQ multiplex PCR, the repertoire was profiled, and TCRdb retains in-frame clones only, with some absent. Of around 330,000 clones in the sample, roughly 90% were seen once.

Sequenced material: PBMCs or T cells enriched from blood (not recorded which). This TCR came from a woman aged 35 to 49 who had recovered from COVID-19. The chain recombines TRBV11-2 with TRBJ2-2; D call uncertain. The CDR3 protein is CASSLLSDSNTGELFF. The CDR3 region has the DNA TGTGCCAGCAGCTTATTAAGCGACTCAAATACCGGGGAGCTGTTTTTT.